This T cell receptor beta chain was recovered during a study of blood T cell repertoires in COVID-19. The overall study: Researchers got acute and convalescent COVID-19 samples from the United States, Italy and Spain. The cDNA or gDNA used as material had been derived from T cells, B-cell-depleted T cells, or PBMCs.

Trimming cost V 8 bases and J 7 bases, with 18 bases left between them. From germline, CDR1 is ENHRY and CDR2 SYGVKD. This CDR3 spans 14 amino acids. The authors' processing: Estimated nucleated cell counts came from reference gene primer amplification. Method: immunoSEQ multiplex PCR; TCRdb's copy keeps in-frame clones and lacks some. V and J calls and clone size are those listed in that table; D and trimming were worked out from the DNA. Of under 250,000 clones listed, around 88% are singletons. Sequencing was carried out using peripheral blood. V is TRBV10-3 and J is TRBJ2-1; TRBD2 might be the D (5 bases). The TCR originated in a man aged 35 to 55 with active or convalescent COVID-19. In nucleotides, the CDR3 is TGTGCCATCGAGGACGGGGAGTGGATGAATGAGCAGTTCTTC. Its translation: CAIEDGEWMNEQFF.